This T cell receptor (beta chain) was found in a study of immune characterization of retroperitoneal liposarcoma. TCRdb used MiXCR to reprocess the PCR reads, holding one entry per CDR3 protein. This table has roughly 11,000 distinct CDR3 sequences, about 50% appearing once. The J segment lost 5 bases and the V segment lost 4 bases, leaving 20 bases of the junction unmatched. The CDR3 totals 20 residues. Germline V gene sequence: CDR1 SGHAT, CDR2 FQDESV (reference sequence). This rearrangement joins TRBV11-1 to TRBJ1-6; TRBD1 aligns across 7 bases. The receptor was isolated from a female donor with retroperitoneal liposarcoma. The sequencing input was tumor tissue. DNA of the CDR3: TGTGCCAGCAGCTACCCCTCGGTTCGAGAGGGGGCATGGAATAATTCACCCCTCCACTTT. Translation: CASSYPSVREGAWNNSPLHF.